This TCR beta chain was captured in a study of OX40 agonist ivuxolimab in advanced cancers. Study at large: The drug used for patients, ivuxolimab, was an agonistic anti-OX40 (CD134) antibody. Mean age around 64 years, range roughly 20 to 85; 82.7% male. Three patients, one with hepatocellular carcinoma and two with cutaneous melanoma, responded partially. Overall study findings and caveats: At 0.1 to 3.0 mg/kg, clonal expansion of CD4+ and CD8+ blood T cells had occurred by week 6.

With regard to this clone: Its target is not known.

Using immunoSEQ multiplex PCR, the repertoire was profiled, and TCRdb retains in-frame clones only, with some absent. The sample includes tens of thousands of clones, nearly 90% of them seen just once. The CDR3 extends over 15 amino acids. V shed 1 base and J shed 5 bases, with 15 bases lying between them. Germline values: CDR1 LGHNA, CDR2 YSLEER. The sequence was obtained from an adult with an advanced solid tumor such as melanoma, head and neck, liver or kidney cancer. The chain has TRBV4-3 and TRBJ2-7; unclear D gene. This specimen consisted of CD4+ or CD8+ T cells sorted from blood, obtained in a trial of the OX40 agonist ivuxolimab. CDR3 nucleotide sequence: TGCGCCAGCAGCCAAGGTCACCTGCGGTGGGACGAGCAGTACTTC. It specifies CASSQGHLRWDEQYF.